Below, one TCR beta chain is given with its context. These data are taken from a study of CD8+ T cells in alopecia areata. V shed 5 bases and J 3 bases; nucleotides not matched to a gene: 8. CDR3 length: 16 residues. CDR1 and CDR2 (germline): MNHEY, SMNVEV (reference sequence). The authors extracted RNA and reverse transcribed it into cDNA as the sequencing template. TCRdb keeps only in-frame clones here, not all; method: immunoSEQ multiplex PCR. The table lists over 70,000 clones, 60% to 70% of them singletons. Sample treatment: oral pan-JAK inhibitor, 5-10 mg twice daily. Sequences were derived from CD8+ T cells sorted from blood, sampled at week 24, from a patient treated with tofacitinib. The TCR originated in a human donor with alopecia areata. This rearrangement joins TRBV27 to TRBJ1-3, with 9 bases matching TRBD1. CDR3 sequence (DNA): TGTGCCAGCAGTACACTACAGGGGGCCATTGGAAACACCATATATTTT. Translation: CASSTLQGAIGNTIYF.